Sequencing of this TCR beta chain was carried out in a study of T-cell memory formation after mild COVID-19. Overall study results and limits: Clones contracting over day 15 to 85 were CD4/CD8 balanced, with later expanders leaning CD4+. The main location of contracting CD4+ clones was CM and EM, and that of contracting CD8+ clones was EMRA.

The germline gives CDR1 LGHNA, CDR2 YSLEER. This CDR3 has 16 residues. V was cut by 2 bases and J by 0 bases, with 13 bases left in between. Comments on this clonotype: Its antigen remains unknown.

TCRdb processed the 5' RACE reads anew with MiXCR; each CDR3 protein has one entry. The sample yields a few hundred thousand distinct CDR3 sequences, more than 15% seen once. The receptor was derived from a man younger than 35 who had mild COVID-19 (a few samples of this study predate the infection). Cell type and time point are not known. The specimen sequenced was PBMCs or a T cell subset sorted from them (not recorded which). J is TRBJ1-1 and V is TRBV4-3; D ambiguous. The CDR3 sequence: CASSQNLVPMNTEAFF. DNA of the CDR3: TGCGCCAGCAGCCAAAATCTAGTCCCTATGAACACTGAAGCTTTCTTT.